This T cell receptor (beta chain) was obtained from a study of blood T cell repertoires in COVID-19. Study-level information: Both acute and convalescent COVID-19 samples were obtained from the United States, Italy and Spain.

This CDR3 has 14 residues. Trimming stripped 3 bases from V and 4 bases from J, with 9 bases between. The germline CDR1 and CDR2 sequences are MNHEY and SMNVEV (reference sequence). As processed by the authors: Quantification of nucleated cells was approximated via reference gene primer amplification. Repertoires were generated with immunoSEQ multiplex PCR, while TCRdb's copy carries only in-frame clones and drops some. V and J calls and clone size are given by that table; D and trimming were obtained from the DNA. In the table there are fewer than 250,000 clones, 83% of which are singletons. Sequencing input: PBMCs or T cells enriched from blood (not recorded which). This sequence joins TRBV27 and TRBJ1-4; possible D gene TRBD1, 5 bases. The clonotype was recovered from a woman aged 40 to 50 who had been exposed to COVID-19. In nucleotides, the CDR3 is TGTGCCAGCAGTTTCCCAGGGATTAATGAAAAACTGTTTTTT. Encoded protein: CASSFPGINEKLFF.